The present entry profiles one T cell receptor beta chain with its context. Profiled with immunoSEQ multiplex PCR; TCRdb holds only in-frame clones, not every one. The profile shows more than 50,000 clones, about 83% of them singletons. The V end was cut by 4 bases, the J end by 2 bases, with 12 bases between. Per the germline V gene, CDR1 is SGHNT and CDR2 is YENEEA. CDR3 length: 14 residues. The sample belongs to a study of technical replicates of blood from several donors. The clonotype originates from a human donor in good health. Some clones in this sample may be carry-over from other donors' samples. The genes are TRBV11-3 and TRBJ2-7; the D gene is possibly TRBD1 (6 bases). Input material: PBMCs. The CDR3 coding sequence is TGTGCCAGCAGCTCAGGGGACGGGACCTACGAGCAGTACTTC. Translated, it gives CASSSGDGTYEQYF.